This T cell receptor (delta chain) was sequenced in a study of γδ T cells in repeated Plasmodium falciparum infection. Study details: Age- and gender-matched Australian children served as comparison for malaria-exposed Malian children.

The CDR3 spans 19 residues. Germline V lookup: CDR1 TSWWSYY, CDR2 QGS. TCRdb re-called the multiplex PCR reads using CATT. Among tens of thousands of delta-chain clones listed, about 1.6% were seen once. Gammadelta T cells were flow-sorted from PBMC into Vgamma9/Vdelta2+ and Vdelta2-negative populations for bulk analysis. This clone was counted only a few times. TCRdb's listed protein matches a much larger clone and diverges from this DNA's translation at residue 16, likely through a read error; the protein shown comes from the DNA. The sample consisted of gamma-delta T cells from blood. This sequence was found in a pool of human donors (malaria-infected and uninfected, not separated). The gene calls are TRDV1 and TRDJ1, with D possibly TRDD3 on 6 matching bases. The J gene, left out of TCRdb, was set here by checking the DNA against germline. The DNA for the CDR3 is TGTGCTCTTGGGGAACTAGCCCCTCCCTGGGGTCATCGGACCGATAGACTCATCTTT. Translating it yields CALGELAPPWGHRTDRLIF.